The TCR beta chain under discussion was sequenced for a study of beta chain features in type 1 diabetes. Findings and limits, study-wide: More deletions and fewer insertions at VDJ junctions were found in patients with type 1 diabetes. Significant though moderate, a shortening of TCRB CDR3s appeared in all four CD4+ subsets of Type 1 diabetes patients.

About this clone itself: No antigen is known for it. A read error may produce the germline difference seen at one junction end.

Expressed TCRB transcripts were sequenced because the entire RNA isolate underwent reverse transcription. Measured with immunoSEQ multiplex PCR; TCRdb has only the in-frame clones, and not every one. The sample has about 230,000 clones; around 15% are singletons. Germline assignment: CDR1 SGHTA and CDR2 FQGNSA. The CDR3 runs to 15 residues. CD45RO/CCR7/CD25/CD127/CD95/CD27 separated CD4+ naive, central memory, regulatory and stem cell-like memory cells by sorting. Material: naive CD4+ T cells from blood. The V and J genes are TRBV7-2 and TRBJ2-7; 8 nucleotides agree with TRBD2. This TCR was recovered from a man aged 25 to 40 with type 1 diabetes. The chain's CDR3 is CASSLDGGRQGEQYF. The CDR3 DNA is TGTGCCAGCAGTTTAGATGGCGGGAGGCAGGGCGAGCAGTACTTC. Filled out from reference TRBV7-2 and TRBJ2-7, the complete variable domain reads GAGVSQSPSNKVTEKGKDVELRCDPISGHTALYWYRQSLGQGLEFLIYFQGNSAPDKSGLPSDRFSAERTGGSVSTLTIQRTQQEDSAVYLCASSLDGGRQGEQYFGPGTRLTVT.